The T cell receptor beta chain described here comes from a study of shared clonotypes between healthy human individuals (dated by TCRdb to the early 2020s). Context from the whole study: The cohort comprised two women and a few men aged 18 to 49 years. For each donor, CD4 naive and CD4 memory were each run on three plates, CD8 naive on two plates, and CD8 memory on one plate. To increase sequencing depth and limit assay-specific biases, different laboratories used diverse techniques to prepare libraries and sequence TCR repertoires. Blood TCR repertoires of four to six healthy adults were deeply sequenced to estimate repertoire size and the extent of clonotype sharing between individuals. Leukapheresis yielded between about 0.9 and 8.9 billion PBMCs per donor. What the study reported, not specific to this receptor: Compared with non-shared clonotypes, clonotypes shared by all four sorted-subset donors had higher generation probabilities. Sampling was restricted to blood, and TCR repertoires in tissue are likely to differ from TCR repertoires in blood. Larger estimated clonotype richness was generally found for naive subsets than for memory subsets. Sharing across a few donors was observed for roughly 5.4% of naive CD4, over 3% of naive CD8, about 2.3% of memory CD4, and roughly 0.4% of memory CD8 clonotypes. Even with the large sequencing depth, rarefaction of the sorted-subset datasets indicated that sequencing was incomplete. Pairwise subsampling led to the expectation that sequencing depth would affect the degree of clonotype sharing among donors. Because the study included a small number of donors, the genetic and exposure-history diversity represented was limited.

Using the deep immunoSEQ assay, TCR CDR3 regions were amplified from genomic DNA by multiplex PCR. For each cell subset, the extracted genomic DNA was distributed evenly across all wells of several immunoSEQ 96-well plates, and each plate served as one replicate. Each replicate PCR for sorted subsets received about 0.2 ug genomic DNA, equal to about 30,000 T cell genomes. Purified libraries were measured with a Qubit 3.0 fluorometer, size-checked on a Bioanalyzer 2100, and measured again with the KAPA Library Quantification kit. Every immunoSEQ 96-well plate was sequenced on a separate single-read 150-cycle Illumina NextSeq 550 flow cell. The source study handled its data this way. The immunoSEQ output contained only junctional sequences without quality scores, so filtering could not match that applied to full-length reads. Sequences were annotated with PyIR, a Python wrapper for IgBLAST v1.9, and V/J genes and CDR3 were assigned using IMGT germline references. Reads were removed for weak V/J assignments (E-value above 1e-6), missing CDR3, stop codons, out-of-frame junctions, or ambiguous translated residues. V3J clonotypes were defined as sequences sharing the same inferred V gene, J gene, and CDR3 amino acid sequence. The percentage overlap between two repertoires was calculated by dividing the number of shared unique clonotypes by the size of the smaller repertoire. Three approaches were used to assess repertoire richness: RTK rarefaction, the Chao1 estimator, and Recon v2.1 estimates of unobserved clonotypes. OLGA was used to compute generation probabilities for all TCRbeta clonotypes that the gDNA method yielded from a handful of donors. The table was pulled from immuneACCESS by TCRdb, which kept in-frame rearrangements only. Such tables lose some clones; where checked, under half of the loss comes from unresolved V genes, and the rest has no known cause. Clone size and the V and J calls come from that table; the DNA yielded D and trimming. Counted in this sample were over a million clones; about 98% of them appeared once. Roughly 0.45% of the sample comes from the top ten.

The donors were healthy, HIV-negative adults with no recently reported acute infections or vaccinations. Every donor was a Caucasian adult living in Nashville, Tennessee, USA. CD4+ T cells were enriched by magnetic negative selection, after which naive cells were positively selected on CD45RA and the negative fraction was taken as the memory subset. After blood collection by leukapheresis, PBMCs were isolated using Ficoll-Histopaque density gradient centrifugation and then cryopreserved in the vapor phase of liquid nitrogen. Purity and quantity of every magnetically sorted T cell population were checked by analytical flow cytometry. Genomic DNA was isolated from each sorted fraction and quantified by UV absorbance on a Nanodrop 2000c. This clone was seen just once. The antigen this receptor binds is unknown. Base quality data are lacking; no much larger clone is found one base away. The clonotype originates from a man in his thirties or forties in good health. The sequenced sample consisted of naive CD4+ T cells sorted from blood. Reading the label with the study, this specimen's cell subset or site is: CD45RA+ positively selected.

The CDR3 protein sequence reads: CASRRENSNQPQHF. The DNA is TGTGCCAGTAGACGGGAGAATAGCAATCAGCCCCAGCATTTT. The chain uses TRBV19 and TRBJ1-5; no confident D gene assignment can be made. A distance of 9 bases separates the germline ends of V and J, which lose 6 bases and 0 bases respectively. The CDR3 covers 14 residues, taking in both the cysteine and the phenylalanine. Solely the CDR3 DNA is kept, with 42 bases framed from the first base. For CDR1 and CDR2, the germline V gene (reference sequence) lists LNHDA and SQIVND.